This entry describes one TCR beta chain. The data derive from a study of T cell changes during pregnancy in multiple sclerosis. Trimming pared 0 bases from V and 5 bases from J, leaving 14 bases between. Germline CDR1 reads MNHEY; CDR2 reads SVGAGI. This CDR3 contains 16 residues. Sequencing used immunoSEQ multiplex PCR; TCRdb keeps in-frame clones, though not all of them. This table holds approximately 54,000 clones, around 92% found once. This specimen consisted of peripheral blood, obtained after pregnancy. The V gene is TRBV6-5, the J gene TRBJ1-3, with D tentatively TRBD1 (6 bases). The receptor comes from a female donor in good health, enrolled as a control in a pregnancy study. The CDR3 sequence: CASSYSTGLRRNTIYF. CDR3 in DNA: TGTGCCAGCAGTTACTCAACAGGGTTGCGGAGAAACACCATATATTTT.